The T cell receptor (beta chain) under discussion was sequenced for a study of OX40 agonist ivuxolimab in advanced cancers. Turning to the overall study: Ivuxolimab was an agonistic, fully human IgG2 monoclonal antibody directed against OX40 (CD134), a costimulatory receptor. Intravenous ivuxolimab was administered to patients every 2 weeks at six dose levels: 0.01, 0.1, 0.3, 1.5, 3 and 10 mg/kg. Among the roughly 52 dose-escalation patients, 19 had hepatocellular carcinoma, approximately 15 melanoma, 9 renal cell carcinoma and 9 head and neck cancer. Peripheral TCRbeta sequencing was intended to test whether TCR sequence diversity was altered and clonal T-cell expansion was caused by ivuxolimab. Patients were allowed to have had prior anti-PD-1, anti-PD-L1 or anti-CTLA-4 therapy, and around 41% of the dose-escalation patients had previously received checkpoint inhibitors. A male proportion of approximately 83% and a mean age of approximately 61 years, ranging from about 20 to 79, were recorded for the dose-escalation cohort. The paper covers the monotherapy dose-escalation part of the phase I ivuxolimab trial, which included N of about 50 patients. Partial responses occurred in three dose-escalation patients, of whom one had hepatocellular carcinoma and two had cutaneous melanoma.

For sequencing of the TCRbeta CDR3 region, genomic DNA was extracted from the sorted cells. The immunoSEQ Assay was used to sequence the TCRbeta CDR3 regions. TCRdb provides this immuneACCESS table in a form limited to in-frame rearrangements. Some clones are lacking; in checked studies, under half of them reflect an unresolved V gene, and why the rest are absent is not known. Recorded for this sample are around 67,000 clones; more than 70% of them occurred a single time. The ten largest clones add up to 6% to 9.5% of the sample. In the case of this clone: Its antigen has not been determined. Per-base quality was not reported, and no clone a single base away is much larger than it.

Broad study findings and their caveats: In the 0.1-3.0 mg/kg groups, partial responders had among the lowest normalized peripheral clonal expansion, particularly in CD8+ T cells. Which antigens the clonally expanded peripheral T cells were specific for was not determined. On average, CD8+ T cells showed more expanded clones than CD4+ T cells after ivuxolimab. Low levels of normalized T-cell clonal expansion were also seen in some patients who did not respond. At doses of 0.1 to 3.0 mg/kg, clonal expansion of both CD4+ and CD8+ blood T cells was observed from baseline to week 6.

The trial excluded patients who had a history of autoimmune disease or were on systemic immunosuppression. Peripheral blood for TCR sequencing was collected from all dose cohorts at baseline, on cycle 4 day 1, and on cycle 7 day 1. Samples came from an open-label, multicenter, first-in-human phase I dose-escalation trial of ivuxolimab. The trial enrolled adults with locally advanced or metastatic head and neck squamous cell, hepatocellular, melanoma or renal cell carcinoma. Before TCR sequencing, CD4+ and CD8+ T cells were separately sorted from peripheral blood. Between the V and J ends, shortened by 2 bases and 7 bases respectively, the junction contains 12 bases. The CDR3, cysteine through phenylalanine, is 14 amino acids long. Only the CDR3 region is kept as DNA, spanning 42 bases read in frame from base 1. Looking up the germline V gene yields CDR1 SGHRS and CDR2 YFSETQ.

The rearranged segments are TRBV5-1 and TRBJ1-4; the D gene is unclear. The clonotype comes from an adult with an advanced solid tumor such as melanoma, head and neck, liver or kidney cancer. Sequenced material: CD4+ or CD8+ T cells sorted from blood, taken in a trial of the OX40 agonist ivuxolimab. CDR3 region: CASSFTRAFEKLFF. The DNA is TGCGCCAGCAGCTTCACCCGGGCCTTTGAAAAACTGTTTTTT.